The clone carrying this TCR beta chain was found a few times. Its antigen is not identified. The data stem from a study of blood T cells in healthy people across ages. Extracted total RNA amounted to at least 5.5 micrograms for each sample. Whole-study results and caveats: It was found that TCR beta diversity correlated strongly with the percentage of naive T cells.

It was with a sample-barcoded 5' primer and a J-beta primer mix that a second PCR of roughly 7 to 12 cycles was run. TCRdb fed the 5' RACE reads into MiXCR, producing one record per CDR3 protein. This sample has roughly 680,000 distinct CDR3 sequences, with approximately 21% found just once. This TCR was sampled from a man aged 70-80 years in good health. The sample comprised blood.

The CDR3: CASSYSMGVWQTQYF. CDR3 DNA: TGTGCCAGCAGTTACTCGATGGGTGTTTGGCAGACCCAGTACTTC. V gene TRBV6-5 combines with J gene TRBJ2-5; the D is unclear. V gave up 0 bases and J gave up 6 bases, with 14 bases separating them. Germline-derived CDR1 and CDR2 are MNHEY and SVGAGI. The CDR3 covers 15 residues.